This entry lists 20 T cell receptor beta chains sequenced from one sample in a study of T cells after yellow fever vaccination. TCRdb itself ran the 5' RACE reads through MiXCR, one entry per CDR3 protein. Here the sample spans roughly 260,000 distinct CDR3 sequences, roughly 13% being singletons. Specimen: CD4+ T cells sorted from PBMCs, collected 45 days after the yellow fever booster vaccination. Receptor source: a man aged 25 to 40 who received the YFV17D yellow fever vaccine.

This clonotype has just a few counts. The genes are TRBV5-1 and TRBJ2-1, with 8 bases aligning to TRBD2. CDR1 is SGHRS and CDR2 is YFSETQ in the germline V gene. V lost 2 bases, J lost 7 bases, and 5 bases stayed unmatched. The CDR3 extends over 14 amino acids. The CDR3 is CASSFLAGRNEQFF. DNA of the CDR3: TGCGCCAGCAGCTTCCTAGCGGGTCGAAATGAGCAGTTCTTC.

This clonotype was observed many times. J is TRBJ2-3 and V is TRBV19; TRBD2 aligns across 13 bases. Losses at the gene ends were 3 bases for V and 3 bases for J; bases not matched to a gene: 12. CDR3 length equals 19 residues. CDR1 is LNHDA, CDR2 SQIVND, per germline (reference sequence). In DNA form, the CDR3 reads TGTGCCAGTAGTATGGACCCACCGGGACTAGCGGGATTTACAGATACGCAGTATTTT. It codes for CASSMDPPGLAGFTDTQYF. Full variable domain (rest looked up from reference TRBV19 and TRBJ2-3): DGGITQSPKYLFRKEGQNVTLSCEQNLNHDAMYWYRQDPGQGLRLIYYSQIVNDFQKGDIAEGYSVSREKKESFPLTVTSAQKNPTAFYLCASSMDPPGLAGFTDTQYFGPGTRLTVL.

This clonotype was recorded many times. CDR3 loop: CASSQDRTSYEQYF. The CDR3 DNA sequence: TGCGCCAGCAGCCAAGATCGAACCAGTTACGAGCAGTACTTC. The chain joins TRBV4-3 to TRBJ2-7; D gene ambiguous. Germline V gives CDR1 LGHNA, CDR2 YSLEER. The CDR3 is 14 residues long. Trimming shortened V by 0 bases and J by 4 bases, and 10 bases separated the two germline ends.

This clonotype was observed a handful of times. The V and J genes are TRBV7-9 and TRBJ2-3, with D uncertain. This CDR3 is 15 amino acids long. CDR1 and CDR2 (germline): SEHNR, FQNEAQ (reference sequence). Trimming left V 1 base short and J 1 base short, with 9 bases between. The chain's CDR3 is CASSLVLIGTDTQYF. The CDR3 coding sequence is TGTGCCAGCAGCTTAGTTTTGATTGGCACAGATACGCAGTATTTT.

The rearrangement links TRBV10-3 to TRBJ2-7; TRBD1 matches 7 bases. V was clipped by 2 bases and J by 7 bases; unmatched bases: 8. Germline V gene sequence: CDR1 ENHRY, CDR2 SYGVKD. The CDR3 is 14 residues long. The CDR3 spells CAISEDGTVGEQYF. CDR3 DNA: TGTGCCATCAGTGAGGATGGGACAGTGGGTGAGCAGTACTTC.

The V gene is TRBV5-1, the J gene TRBJ2-2; 7 positions agree with TRBD1. Trimming cost V 1 base and J 2 bases; bases outside gene matches: 8. Germline V CDR1 and CDR2: SGHRS, YFSETQ. The CDR3 is made up of 17 amino acids. The CDR3 DNA sequence: TGCGCCAGCAGCTTGAGTACGACAGGGACAAACACCGGGGAGCTGTTTTTT. This gives the protein CASSLSTTGTNTGELFF.

This clonotype was seen a handful of times. This chain joins TRBV5-1 and TRBJ2-3, with D possibly TRBD2 on 5 matching bases. The CDR3 contains 15 residues. Looked up from germline, CDR1 is SGHRS and CDR2 is YFSETQ. V lost 0 bases to trimming and J lost 5 bases, with 13 bases between them. The CDR3 DNA reads as TGCGCCAGCAGCTTGGCCCTAGGGAGTGGAGATACGCAGTATTTT. It encodes CASSLALGSGDTQYF.

This clonotype was seen more than once but under ten times. The chain joins TRBV12-3 or TRBV12-4 to TRBJ1-2, with D tentatively TRBD1 (6 bases). V lost 5 bases and J 6 bases, leaving 13 bases between the germline ends. This CDR3 contains 13 residues. The chain's CDR3 is CASSPLGGHGYTF. In nucleotides, the CDR3 is TGTGCCAGCAGTCCTCTGGGGGGGCATGGCTACACCTTC.

V usage is TRBV27 and J usage is TRBJ2-7, with D perhaps assigned TRBD1 or TRBD2 (5 bases each). Looked up from germline, CDR1 is MNHEY and CDR2 is SMNVEV (reference sequence). V gave up 4 bases and J gave up 4 bases, with 17 bases separating them. This CDR3 comprises 15 residues. The CDR3 region is CASSSPGTASYEQYF. The CDR3 DNA reads as TGTGCCAGCAGTTCCCCCGGGACGGCATCTTACGAGCAGTACTTC.

This clonotype was seen more than once but under ten times. The J gene is TRBJ1-6, the V gene TRBV6-5; D unresolved. The CDR3 is 12 residues long. The germline V gene encodes CDR1 MNHEY and CDR2 SVGAGI. V was trimmed by 4 bases and J by 10 bases, leaving 8 bases between them. The CDR3 protein is CASSSPGSPLHF. DNA of the CDR3: TGTGCCAGCAGTTCTCCGGGGTCACCCCTCCACTTT.

This clonotype was observed a handful of times. The chain recombines TRBV12-3 or TRBV12-4 with TRBJ2-5, with 9 bases aligning to TRBD2. The V gene end was trimmed by 6 bases and the J gene end by 5 bases; junction bases not matched to a gene: 10. This CDR3 has 15 residues. CDR3 sequence reads: CASSLTSGRGETQYF. The CDR3 DNA reads TGTGCCAGCAGCCTAACTAGCGGGCGAGGGGAGACCCAGTACTTC.

This clonotype was picked up a small number of times. The chain links TRBV6-4 to TRBJ2-1; tentative D call: TRBD2 (5 bases). V lost 8 bases to trimming and J lost 5 bases, with 19 bases between them. Germline V gene lookup returns CDR1 MRHNA and CDR2 SNTAGT. The CDR3 is 15 residues long. CDR3 region: CASAPDYSLNNEQFF. DNA of the CDR3: TGTGCCAGCGCCCCAGACTATTCCCTAAACAATGAGCAGTTCTTC.

This clonotype was observed many times. This chain uses TRBV11-3 with TRBJ2-1; 7 bases map to TRBD2. Per the germline V gene, CDR1 is SGHNT and CDR2 is YENEEA. The length of the CDR3 is 16 residues. V lost 2 bases, J lost 9 bases, and 13 bases stayed unmatched. The CDR3 nucleotides are TGTGCCAGCAGCTTAAACTCTGGCGGGAGCGGCGGTGAGCAGTTCTTC. This gives the protein CASSLNSGGSGGEQFF. The full variable domain, its missing parts supplied by reference TRBV11-3 and TRBJ2-1, is EAGVVQSPRYKIIEKKQPVAFWCNPISGHNTLYWYLQNLGQGPELLIRYENEEAVDDSQLPKDRFSAERLKGVDSTLKIQPAELGDSAVYLCASSLNSGGSGGEQFFGPGTRLTVL.

The CDR3 sequence: CASGAGAALTDYGYTF. The CDR3, as DNA: TGCGCCAGCGGGGCAGGGGCAGCTCTTACGGACTATGGCTACACCTTC. The V call is TRBV5-1, the J call TRBJ1-2; tentatively, D is TRBD1 (6 bases). This CDR3 has 16 residues. V lost 7 bases and J 3 bases, leaving 22 bases between the germline ends. Germline CDR1 reads SGHRS; CDR2 reads YFSETQ. Full variable domain (remainder filled in from reference TRBV5-1 and TRBJ1-2): KAGVTQTPRYLIKTRGQQVTLSCSPISGHRSVSWYQQTPGQGLQFLFEYFSETQRNKGNFPGRFSGRQFSNSRSEMNVSTLELGDSALYLCASGAGAALTDYGYTFGSGTRLTVV.

J is TRBJ2-5 and V is TRBV7-8; TRBD1 agrees at 8 bases. The V gene's germline CDR1 is SGHVS and CDR2 FQNEAQ. The CDR3 runs 16 residues. Trimming took 1 base from V and 3 from J; bases not matched to a gene: 7. This CDR3 reads CASSLGPTTGEETQYF. In DNA form, the CDR3 reads TGTGCCAGCAGCTTAGGCCCAACGACAGGGGAAGAGACCCAGTACTTC.

V usage is TRBV5-6 and J usage is TRBJ1-2; D possibly corresponds to TRBD1 (5 bases). Trimming shortened V by 5 bases and J by 4 bases, and 21 bases separated the two germline ends. CDR3 size: 16 residues. Looked up from germline, CDR1 is SGHDT and CDR2 is YYEEEE. The CDR3 sequence: CASSPTRGARTYGYTF. The CDR3 bases are TGTGCCAGCAGTCCGACACGGGGCGCGCGGACCTATGGCTACACCTTC.

The V and J genes are TRBV7-9 and TRBJ2-3; D unresolved. V gave up 1 base and J gave up 8 bases, with 1 base separating them. The germline gives CDR1 SEHNR, CDR2 FQNEAQ (reference sequence). This CDR3 is built from 10 residues. The CDR3 DNA reads TGTGCCAGCAGCTTAGTTACGCAGTATTTT. Encoded protein: CASSLVTQYF.

The gene calls are TRBV28 and TRBJ2-3, with 8 bases lining up with TRBD1. This CDR3 has 15 residues. CDR1 MDHEN and CDR2 SYDVKM come from the germline V gene. The V and J ends lost 3 bases and 5 bases, in that order; junction bases with no gene match: 7. CDR3 residues: CASSFLQGAGDTQYF. The CDR3 region has the DNA TGTGCCAGCAGTTTTCTCCAGGGGGCCGGAGATACGCAGTATTTT.

This chain uses TRBV7-8 with TRBJ2-1, with D unclear. Germline V gene data show CDR1 as SGHVS and CDR2 as FQNEAQ. V was shortened by 2 bases and J by 14 bases, with 10 bases between the two germline ends. This CDR3 contains 11 residues. The CDR3 spells CASSLRREEFF. The CDR3 DNA is TGTGCCAGCAGCTTAAGGCGAGAGGAGTTCTTC.

This clonotype came up many times. V is TRBV4-3 and J is TRBJ2-2; D is tentatively TRBD1 or TRBD2 (5 bases each). This CDR3 spans 15 amino acids. Germline CDR1 and CDR2: LGHNA and YSLEER. The V end lost 0 bases, the J end lost 10 bases, and 15 bases lay between the germline ends. CDR3 sequence: CASSQDAQGEVELFF. The DNA for the CDR3 is TGCGCCAGCAGCCAAGATGCGCAGGGAGAGGTGGAGCTGTTTTTT.